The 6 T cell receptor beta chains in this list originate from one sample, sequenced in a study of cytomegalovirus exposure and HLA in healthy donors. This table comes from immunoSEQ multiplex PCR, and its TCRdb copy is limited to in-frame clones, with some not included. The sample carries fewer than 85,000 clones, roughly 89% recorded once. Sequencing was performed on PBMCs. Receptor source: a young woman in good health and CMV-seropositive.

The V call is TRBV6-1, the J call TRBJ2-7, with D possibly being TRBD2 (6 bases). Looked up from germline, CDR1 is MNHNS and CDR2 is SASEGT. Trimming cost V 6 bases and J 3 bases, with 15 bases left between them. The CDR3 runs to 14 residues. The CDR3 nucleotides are TGTGCCAGCAGCGGGGGTACCTTCAGCTACGAGCAGTACTTC. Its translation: CASSGGTFSYEQYF.

CDR3 nucleotide sequence: TGTGCCAGCAGTGTTATAGTCTTCACCGACACTGAAGCTTTCTTT. Its protein product is CASSVIVFTDTEAFF. The gene calls are TRBV6-1 and TRBJ1-1, with D unresolved. V dropped 4 bases and J dropped 3 bases, with 15 bases sitting between them. The germline CDR1 and CDR2 sequences are MNHNS and SASEGT. There are 15 residues in the CDR3.

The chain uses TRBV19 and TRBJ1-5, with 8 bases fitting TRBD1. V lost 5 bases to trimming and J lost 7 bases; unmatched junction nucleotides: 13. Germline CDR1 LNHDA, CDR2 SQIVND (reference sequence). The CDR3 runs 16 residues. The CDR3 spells CASSFPGQGLGQPQHF. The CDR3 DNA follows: TGTGCCAGTAGTTTTCCCGGACAGGGCCTAGGACAGCCCCAGCATTTT. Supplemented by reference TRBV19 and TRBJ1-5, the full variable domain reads DGGITQSPKYLFRKEGQNVTLSCEQNLNHDAMYWYRQDPGQGLRLIYYSQIVNDFQKGDIAEGYSVSREKKESFPLTVTSAQKNPTAFYLCASSFPGQGLGQPQHFGDGTRLSIL.

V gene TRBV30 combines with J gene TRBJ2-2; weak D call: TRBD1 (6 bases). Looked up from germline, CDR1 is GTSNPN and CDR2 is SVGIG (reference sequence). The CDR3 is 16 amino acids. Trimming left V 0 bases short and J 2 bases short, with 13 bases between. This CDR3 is CAWSVTPGQNTGELFF. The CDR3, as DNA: TGTGCCTGGAGTGTAACCCCGGGACAAAACACCGGGGAGCTGTTTTTT.

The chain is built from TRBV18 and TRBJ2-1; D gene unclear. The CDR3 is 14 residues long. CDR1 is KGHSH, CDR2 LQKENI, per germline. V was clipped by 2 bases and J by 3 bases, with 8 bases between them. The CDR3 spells CASSPVSSYNEQFF. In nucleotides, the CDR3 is TGTGCCAGCTCACCAGTATCGAGCTACAATGAGCAGTTCTTC.

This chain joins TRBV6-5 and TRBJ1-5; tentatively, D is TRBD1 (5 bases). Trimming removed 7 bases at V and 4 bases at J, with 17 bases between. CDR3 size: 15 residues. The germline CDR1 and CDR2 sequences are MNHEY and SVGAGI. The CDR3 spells CASTRFAGGNQPQHF. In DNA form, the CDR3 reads TGTGCCAGCACTCGTTTCGCGGGGGGAAATCAGCCCCAGCATTTT.